The text below deals with one TCR beta chain. Its target is unknown. In TCRdb, the reads were re-called with MiXCR into one record per CDR3 protein. The sample records 150,000 to 160,000 distinct CDR3 sequences, 23% being singletons. The source of the sample is a study of T cell repertoires in cytomegalovirus infection. Turning to the study itself: Public TCR beta signatures were indicative of both CMV infection and a matching HLA type.

Notes on the study in general: HLA-C-restricted CMV clonotypes gave the most frequent clonotype in two of eight donors. Cumulative frequency (of public TCR beta family members) identified carriers of CMV plus the relevant HLA.

V dropped 2 bases and J dropped 4; count of bases not matched to a gene: 8. This CDR3 is built from 15 residues. The V gene's germline CDR1 is DFQATT and CDR2 SNEGSKA (reference sequence). This receptor was taken from a human donor in good health (CMV status not recorded). Some clones in this sample may be carry-over from other donors' samples. The chain is built from TRBV20-1 and TRBJ2-1; 7 bases are shared with TRBD2. Sequences were obtained from PBMCs. The CDR3 loop reads CSARILAGVYNEQFF. The DNA for the CDR3 is TGCAGTGCTAGAATTCTGGCGGGAGTTTACAATGAGCAGTTCTTC.